This TCR beta chain was sequenced in a study of OX40 agonist ivuxolimab in advanced cancers. TCRdb's copy holds only in-frame clones and misses some; the assay was immunoSEQ multiplex PCR. The sample shows tens of thousands of clones, over 80% of them seen only once. Germline values: CDR1 SQVTM, CDR2 ANQGSEA. The CDR3 runs 14 residues. V gave up 7 bases and J gave up 0 bases, with 14 bases separating them. This TCR came from an adult with an advanced solid tumor such as melanoma, head and neck, liver or kidney cancer. The chain is built from TRBV29-1 and TRBJ2-3; D perhaps matches TRBD2 (6 bases). This sample comprised CD4+ or CD8+ T cells sorted from blood, obtained in a trial of the OX40 agonist ivuxolimab. CDR3 DNA: TGCAGCGCCCCGAAGCTAGCGAGCACAGATACGCAGTATTTT. Translated: CSAPKLASTDTQYF.